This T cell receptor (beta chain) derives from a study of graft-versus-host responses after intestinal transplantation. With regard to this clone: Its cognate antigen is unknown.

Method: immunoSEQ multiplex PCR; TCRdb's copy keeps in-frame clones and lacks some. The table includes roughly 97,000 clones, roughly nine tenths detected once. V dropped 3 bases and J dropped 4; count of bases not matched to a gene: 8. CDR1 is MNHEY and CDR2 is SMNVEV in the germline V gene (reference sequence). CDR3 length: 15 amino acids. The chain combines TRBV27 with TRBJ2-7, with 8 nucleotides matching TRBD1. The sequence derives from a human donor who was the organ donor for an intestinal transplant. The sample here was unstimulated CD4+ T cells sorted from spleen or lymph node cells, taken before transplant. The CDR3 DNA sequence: TGTGCCAGCAGTTTCCGGGGACAGGAAGGGTACGAGCAGTACTTC. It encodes CASSFRGQEGYEQYF.